The 9 T cell receptor beta chains given below trace back to one sample, sequenced in a study of identical twins. TCRdb called the 5' RACE reads again in MiXCR, with one record for every CDR3 protein. The table has around 550,000 distinct CDR3 sequences, 15% seen once. This sample was also put to use in a study of yellow fever vaccine responses in identical twins.

The specimen sequenced was CD4+ T cells sorted from blood. These receptors all stem from a woman aged 18-35 years in good health.

The chain uses TRBV3-1 and TRBJ1-2; D not resolved. This CDR3 has 13 residues. CDR1 is LGHDT and CDR2 is YNNKEL in the germline V gene (reference sequence). The V and J ends lost 4 bases and 8 bases respectively, with 14 bases between them. CDR3 sequence (DNA): TGTGCCAGCAGCCCAAATGCCCCATGGGGCTACACCTTC. Translating it yields CASSPNAPWGYTF.

The chain combines TRBV5-1 with TRBJ1-1, with D unresolved. Between the trimmed V and J ends, which lost 9 bases and 1 base, there was a span of 13 bases. This CDR3 comprises 13 residues. Germline loops: CDR1 SGHRS, CDR2 YFSETQ. The CDR3 sequence: CATQRRENTEAFF. In DNA, the CDR3 is TGCGCCACCCAGAGGCGGGAGAACACTGAAGCTTTCTTT.

CDR3 DNA: TGTGCCAGCGGCCCGGGGCTCGGGGATCATGAGACCCAGTACTTC. It translates to CASGPGLGDHETQYF. V is TRBV5-5 and J is TRBJ2-5; D may correspond to TRBD1 or TRBD2 (5 bases each). V gave up 7 bases and J gave up 5 bases, with 21 bases separating them. CDR1 and CDR2 (germline): SGHKS, YYEKEE (reference sequence). This CDR3 contains 15 residues. Variable domain in full (rest from reference TRBV5-5 and TRBJ2-5): DAGVTQSPTHLIKTRGQQVTLRCSPISGHKSVSWYQQVLGQGPQFIFQYYEKEERGRGNFPDRFSARQFPNYSSELNVNALLLGDSALYLCASGPGLGDHETQYFGPGTRLLVL.

This clonotype was seen a few times. V gene TRBV3-1 combines with J gene TRBJ2-2; the D is unclear. Trimming left V 1 base short and J 6 bases short, with 6 bases between. Germline V gene sequence: CDR1 LGHDT, CDR2 YNNKEL (reference sequence). The CDR3 contains 13 residues. CDR3 coding DNA: TGTGCCAGCAGCCAAGTTGTCTCCGGGGAGCTGTTTTTT. Translation: CASSQVVSGELFF.

The J gene is TRBJ2-3, the V gene TRBV2; 9 bases fit TRBD2. This CDR3 has 15 residues. V lost 7 bases, J lost 0 bases, and 5 bases stayed unmatched. Per germline, CDR1 SNHLY and CDR2 FYNNEI. The CDR3 sequence is CASTDSGRSTDTQYF. Written as DNA, the CDR3 is TGTGCCAGCACCGATAGCGGGAGAAGCACAGATACGCAGTATTTT.

V gene TRBV3-1 combines with J gene TRBJ1-1; D remains unclear. The CDR3 extends over 15 amino acids. Germline V gives CDR1 LGHDT, CDR2 YNNKEL (reference sequence). V lost 0 bases and J lost 2, with 10 bases in between. The CDR3 sequence is CASSQDGRYNTEAFF. The CDR3 DNA reads as TGTGCCAGCAGCCAAGATGGGCGGTACAACACTGAAGCTTTCTTT.

The chain couples TRBV11-2 to TRBJ2-1; TRBD2 aligns across 10 bases. V shed 7 bases and J 6 bases; nucleotides not matched to a gene: 12. The CDR3 totals 16 residues. Germline V gives CDR1 SGHAT, CDR2 FQNNGV. CDR3 in DNA: TGTGCCAGCAACCGACTGGAAGCGGGGGGGCCCAATGAGCAGTTCTTC. Protein: CASNRLEAGGPNEQFF. Drawing the rest from reference TRBV11-2 and TRBJ2-1, the complete variable domain is EAGVAQSPRYKIIEKRQSVAFWCNPISGHATLYWYQQILGQGPKLLIQFQNNGVVDDSQLPKDRFSAERLKGVDSTLKIQPAKLEDSAVYLCASNRLEAGGPNEQFFGPGTRLTVL.

V is TRBV6-5 and J is TRBJ1-1; no clear D gene. Trimming removed 0 bases at V and 0 bases at J, with 8 bases between. Germline V gene data show CDR1 as MNHEY and CDR2 as SVGAGI. The CDR3 totals 15 residues. The CDR3 region has the DNA TGTGCCAGCAGTTACTCGACCGCCCTGAACACTGAAGCTTTCTTT. It yields the protein CASSYSTALNTEAFF.

This clonotype appeared a few times. The V and J genes are TRBV5-1 and TRBJ2-6; no clear D. V lost 4 bases and J 0 bases, leaving 11 bases between the germline ends. CDR1 and CDR2 from the germline V gene are SGHRS and YFSETQ. The CDR3 spans 16 residues. Here the CDR3 DNA reads TGCGCCAGCAGCCGTCTCGCAGGCTCTGGGGCCAACGTCCTGACTTTC. It encodes CASSRLAGSGANVLTF.